Listed below are T cell receptor beta chains from one sample, sequenced in a study of blood T cells in healthy people across ages. MiXCR was run by TCRdb on the 5' RACE reads, yielding one entry per CDR3 protein. Among fewer than 1,200,000 distinct CDR3 sequences listed, roughly 24% were seen once. Another study also made use of these data, one on T cells of mothers and their children.

The sample taken for sequencing was blood. The receptors stem from a girl aged 2-10 years in good health. CDR3s include the opening cysteine and the closing phenylalanine or tryptophan. D genes are given only for firm matches. Some rows have no size entry. The others give once, few or many, or a class for an expanded clone.

D: NA; V: TRBV6-2/TRBV6-3; J: TRBJ2-3; size: few; DNA: TGTGCCAGCAGTACCCTCGAGGGGACGCAGTATTTT; CDR3: CASSTLEGTQYF
D: TRBD2; V: TRBV20-1; J: TRBJ2-1; size: NA; DNA: TGCAGTGCTAGTGGGCTAGCGGGAGTCAATGAGCAGTTCTTC; CDR3: CSASGLAGVNEQFF
D: NA; V: TRBV29-1; J: TRBJ2-3; size: NA; DNA: TGCAGCGTTTTCAGAAGATTCACAGATACGCAGTATTTT; CDR3: CSVFRRFTDTQYF
D: TRBD1; V: TRBV28; J: TRBJ1-2; size: NA; DNA: TGTGCCAGCAGTTCGACAGGGGAGGTGATCGGCTACACCTTC; CDR3: CASSSTGEVIGYTF
D: NA; V: TRBV6-5; J: TRBJ2-5; size: NA; DNA: TGTGCCAGCAGTACTCAGGGAACGGAGACCCAGTACTTC; CDR3: CASSTQGTETQYF
D: TRBD2; V: TRBV5-1; J: TRBJ2-5; size: few; DNA: TGCGCCAGCAGCCCGACTAGCGGGGGGCCCCAAGAGACCCAGTACTTC; CDR3: CASSPTSGGPQETQYF
D: TRBD2; V: TRBV2; J: TRBJ2-3; size: NA; DNA: TGTGCCAGCAGTGAACTGGCGGGGGAACACACAGATACGCAGTATTTT; CDR3: CASSELAGEHTDTQYF
D: NA; V: TRBV9; J: TRBJ2-3; size: NA; DNA: TGTGCCAGCAGCGCCTATACAGGGTCGGGTTTTACAGATACGCAGTATTTT; CDR3: CASSAYTGSGFTDTQYF
D: TRBD2; V: TRBV27; J: TRBJ2-3; size: NA; DNA: TGTGCCAGCAGTCTGCCTAGCGGGAGTCTGTATTTT; CDR3: CASSLPSGSLYF
D: NA; V: TRBV27; J: TRBJ2-7; size: many; DNA: TGTGCCAGCAGTCTCACTAGAGGCGAGCAGTACTTC; CDR3: CASSLTRGEQYF
D: NA; V: TRBV7-9; J: TRBJ2-2; size: few; DNA: TGTGCCAGCAGCCCGTGGGCACTCCAAAACACCGGGGAGCTGTTTTTT; CDR3: CASSPWALQNTGELFF
D: TRBD2; V: TRBV29-1; J: TRBJ2-3; size: few; DNA: TGCAGCGTTGAGTTTTCGGGAGGGCCTAGTACGGATACGCAGTATTTT; CDR3: CSVEFSGGPSTDTQYF
D: TRBD2; V: TRBV20-1; J: TRBJ2-5; size: NA; DNA: TGCAGTGCTACCTTCGGACTAGTGGAGACCCAGTACTTC; CDR3: CSATFGLVETQYF
D: TRBD2; V: TRBV28; J: TRBJ2-7; size: NA; DNA: TGTGCCAGCAGTCTAGCGGGAGTACTCTACGAGCAGTACTTC; CDR3: CASSLAGVLYEQYF
D: TRBD2; V: TRBV4-1; J: TRBJ2-1; size: NA; DNA: TGCGCCAGCAACCTAGAAGCGGGAGGGCCCAGGAATGAGCAGTTCTTC; CDR3: CASNLEAGGPRNEQFF
D: TRBD1; V: TRBV27; J: TRBJ1-4; size: NA; DNA: TGTGCCAGCAGGGGATCCGGGACAGCGCGTGAAAAACTGTTTTTT; CDR3: CASRGSGTAREKLFF
D: NA; V: TRBV29-1; J: TRBJ2-1; size: few; DNA: TGCAGCGTCCGGTCCAGTATCAATGAGCAGTTCTTC; CDR3: CSVRSSINEQFF
D: TRBD1; V: TRBV29-1; J: TRBJ2-3; size: NA; DNA: TGCAGCGTAGACAGGGGGCTCACAGATACGCAGTATTTT; CDR3: CSVDRGLTDTQYF
D: NA; V: TRBV5-4; J: TRBJ2-1; size: few; DNA: TGTGCCAGCAGCCCGCTGGAAAATGAGCAGTTCTTC; CDR3: CASSPLENEQFF
D: NA; V: TRBV28; J: TRBJ2-2; size: few; DNA: TGTGCCAGCAGTTTATCCATAGTTAACACCGGGGAGCTGTTTTTT; CDR3: CASSLSIVNTGELFF
D: NA; V: TRBV2; J: TRBJ1-2; size: few; DNA: TGTGCCACCGCCCGGCCAGGGGAGCAGGGTGGCTACACCTTC; CDR3: CATARPGEQGGYTF
D: NA; V: TRBV20-1; J: TRBJ2-3; size: NA; DNA: TGCAGTGCTGTCCCGTCTCTTCCAGATACGCAGTATTTT; CDR3: CSAVPSLPDTQYF
D: NA; V: TRBV3-1; J: TRBJ2-1; size: NA; DNA: TGTGCCAGCACCTATTTCGATAACTCGGGACCGTTCTTC; CDR3: CASTYFDNSGPFF
D: NA; V: TRBV6-2/TRBV6-3; J: TRBJ2-2; size: NA; DNA: TGTGCCAGCAGTTACTCAGGGGAAACCGGGGAGCTGTTTTTT; CDR3: CASSYSGETGELFF
D: TRBD1; V: TRBV6-6; J: TRBJ2-1; size: many; DNA: TGTGCCAGCAGTTTGGGGACAGGGGCCTACAATGAGCAGTTCTTC; CDR3: CASSLGTGAYNEQFF
D: NA; V: TRBV7-9; J: TRBJ2-7; size: once; DNA: TGTGCCAGCAGCCCTCCATTGTTAGACTACGAGCAGTACTTC; CDR3: CASSPPLLDYEQYF
D: NA; V: TRBV19; J: TRBJ2-7; size: few; DNA: TGTGCCAGTAGTACCCCGGTCGGGGCGCAGTACTTC; CDR3: CASSTPVGAQYF